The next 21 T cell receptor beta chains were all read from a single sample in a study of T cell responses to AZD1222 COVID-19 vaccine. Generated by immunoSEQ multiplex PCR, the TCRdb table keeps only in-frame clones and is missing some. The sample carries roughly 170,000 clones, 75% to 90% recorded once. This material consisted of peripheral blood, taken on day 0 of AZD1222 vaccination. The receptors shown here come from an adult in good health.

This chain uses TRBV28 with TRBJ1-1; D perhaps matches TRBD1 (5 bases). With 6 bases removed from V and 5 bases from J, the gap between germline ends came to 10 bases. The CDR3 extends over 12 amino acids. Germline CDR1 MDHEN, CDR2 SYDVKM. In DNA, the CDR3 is TGTGCCAGCAGCGTAGAGGGGACTGAAGCTTTCTTT. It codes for CASSVEGTEAFF. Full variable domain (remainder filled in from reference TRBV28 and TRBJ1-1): DVKVTQSSRYLVKRTGEKVFLECVQDMDHENMFWYRQDPGLGLRLIYFSYDVKMKEKGDIPEGYSVSREKKERFSLILESASTNQTSMYLCASSVEGTEAFFGQGTRLTVV.

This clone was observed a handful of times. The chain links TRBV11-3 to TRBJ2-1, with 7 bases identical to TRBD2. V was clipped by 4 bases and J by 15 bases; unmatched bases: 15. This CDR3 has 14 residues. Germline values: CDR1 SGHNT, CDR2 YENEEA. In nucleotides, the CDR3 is TGTGCCAGCAGCTCCCGAAGCGCGAGCGGGAAACTGTTCTTC. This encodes CASSSRSASGKLFF.

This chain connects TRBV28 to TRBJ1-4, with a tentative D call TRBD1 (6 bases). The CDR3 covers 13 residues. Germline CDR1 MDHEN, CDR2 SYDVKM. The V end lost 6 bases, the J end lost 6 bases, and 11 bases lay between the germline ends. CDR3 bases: TGTGCCAGCAGAAACAGGGATTATGAAAAACTGTTTTTT. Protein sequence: CASRNRDYEKLFF.

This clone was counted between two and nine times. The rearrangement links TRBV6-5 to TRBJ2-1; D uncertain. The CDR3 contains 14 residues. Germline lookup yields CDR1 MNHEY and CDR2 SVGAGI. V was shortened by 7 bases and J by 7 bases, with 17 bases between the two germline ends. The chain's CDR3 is CASTPAIGLNEQFF. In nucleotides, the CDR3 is TGTGCCAGCACTCCTGCCATAGGGTTGAATGAGCAGTTCTTC.

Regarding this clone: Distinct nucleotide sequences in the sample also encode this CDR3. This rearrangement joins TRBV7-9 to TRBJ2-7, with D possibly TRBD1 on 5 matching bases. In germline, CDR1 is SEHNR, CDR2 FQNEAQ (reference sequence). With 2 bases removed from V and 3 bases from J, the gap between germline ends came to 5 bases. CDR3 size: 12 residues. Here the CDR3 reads CASSLQGYEQYF. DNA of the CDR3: TGTGCCAGCAGCTTACAGGGCTACGAGCAGTACTTC.

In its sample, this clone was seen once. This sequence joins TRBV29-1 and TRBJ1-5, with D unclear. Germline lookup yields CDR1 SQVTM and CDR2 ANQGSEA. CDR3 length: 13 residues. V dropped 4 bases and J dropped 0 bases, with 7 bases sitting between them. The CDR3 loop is CSVARDSNQPQHF. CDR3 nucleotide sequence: TGCAGCGTTGCCAGAGATAGCAATCAGCCCCAGCATTTT.

The CDR3 DNA sequence: TGTGCCAGCAGGCTAGAACAGGGGAACACTGAAGCTTTCTTT. It codes for CASRLEQGNTEAFF. J is TRBJ1-1 and V is TRBV7-8, with a tentative D call TRBD1 (6 bases). The CDR3 covers 14 residues. V lost 6 bases, J lost 1 base, and 12 bases lay in between. Germline V gene lookup returns CDR1 SGHVS and CDR2 FQNEAQ.

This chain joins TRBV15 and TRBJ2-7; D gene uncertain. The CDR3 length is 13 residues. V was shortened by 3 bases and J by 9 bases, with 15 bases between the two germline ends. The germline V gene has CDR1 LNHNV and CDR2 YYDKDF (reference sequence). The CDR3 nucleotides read TGTGCCACCAGCAGGTTACAACTACGAGCGCAGTACTTC. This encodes CATSRLQLRAQYF.

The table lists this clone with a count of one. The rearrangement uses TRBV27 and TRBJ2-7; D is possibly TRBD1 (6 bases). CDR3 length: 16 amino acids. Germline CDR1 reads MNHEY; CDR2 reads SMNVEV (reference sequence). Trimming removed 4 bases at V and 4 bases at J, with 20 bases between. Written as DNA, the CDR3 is TGTGCCAGCAGTTCAGCCGAACCGGGACAAATGTACGAGCAGTACTTC. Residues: CASSSAEPGQMYEQYF.

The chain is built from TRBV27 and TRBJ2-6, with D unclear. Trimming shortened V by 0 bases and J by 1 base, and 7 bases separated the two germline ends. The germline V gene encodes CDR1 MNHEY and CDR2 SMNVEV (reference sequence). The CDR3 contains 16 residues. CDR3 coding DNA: TGTGCCAGCAGTTTATCACACGGATCTGGGGCCAACGTCCTGACTTTC. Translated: CASSLSHGSGANVLTF.

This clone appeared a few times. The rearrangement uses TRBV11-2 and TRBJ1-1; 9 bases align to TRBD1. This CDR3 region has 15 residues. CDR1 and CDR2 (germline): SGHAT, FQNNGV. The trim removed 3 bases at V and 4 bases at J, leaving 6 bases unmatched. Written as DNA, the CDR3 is TGTGCCAGCAGCTTCCCACAGGGGGCAGTCACTGAAGCTTTCTTT. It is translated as CASSFPQGAVTEAFF.

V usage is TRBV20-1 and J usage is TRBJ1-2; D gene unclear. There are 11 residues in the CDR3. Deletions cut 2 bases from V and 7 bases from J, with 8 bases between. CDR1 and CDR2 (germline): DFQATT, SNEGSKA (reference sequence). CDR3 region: CSARSGRGYTF. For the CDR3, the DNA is TGCAGTGCTAGATCGGGCCGTGGCTACACCTTC.

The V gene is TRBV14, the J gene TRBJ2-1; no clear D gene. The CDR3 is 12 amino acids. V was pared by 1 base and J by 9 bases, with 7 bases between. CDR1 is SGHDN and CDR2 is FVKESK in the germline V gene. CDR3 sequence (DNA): TGTGCCAGCAGCCAAGTTTTAAGTGAGCAGTTCTTC. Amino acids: CASSQVLSEQFF.

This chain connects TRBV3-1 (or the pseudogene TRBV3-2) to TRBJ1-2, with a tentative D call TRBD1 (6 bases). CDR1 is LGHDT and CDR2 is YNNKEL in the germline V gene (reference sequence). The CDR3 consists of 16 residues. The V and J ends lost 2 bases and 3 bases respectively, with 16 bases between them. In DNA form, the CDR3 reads TGTGCCAGCAGCCAACGAGGACAGAGAGGGTACTATGGCTACACCTTC. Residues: CASSQRGQRGYYGYTF.

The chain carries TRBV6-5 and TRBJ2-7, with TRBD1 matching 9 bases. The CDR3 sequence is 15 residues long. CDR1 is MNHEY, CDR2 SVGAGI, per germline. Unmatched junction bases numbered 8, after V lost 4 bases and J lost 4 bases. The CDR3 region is CASSSNRGRRYEQYF. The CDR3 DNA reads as TGTGCCAGCAGTTCAAACAGGGGGCGCCGATACGAGCAGTACTTC.

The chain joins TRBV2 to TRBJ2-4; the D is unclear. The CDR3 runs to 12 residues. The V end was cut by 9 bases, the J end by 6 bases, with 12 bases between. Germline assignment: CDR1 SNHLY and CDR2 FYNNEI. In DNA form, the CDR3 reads TGTGCCAGAGTGGTTCAGAGAAACATTCAGTACTTC. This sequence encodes CARVVQRNIQYF. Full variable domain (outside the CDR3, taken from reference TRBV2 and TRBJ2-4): EPEVTQTPSHQVTQMGQEVILRCVPISNHLYFYWYRQILGQKVEFLVSFYNNEISEKSEIFDDQFSVERPDGSNFTLKIRSTKLEDSAMYFCARVVQRNIQYFGAGTRLSVL.

This CDR3 reads CASSHVGGPYTNYGYTF. CDR3 coding DNA: TGTGCCAGCAGTCACGTTGGGGGCCCGTATACTAACTATGGCTACACCTTC. The chain has TRBV6-6 and TRBJ1-2, with D possibly matching TRBD1 (6 bases). V lost 5 bases and J 0 bases, leaving 19 bases between the germline ends. The CDR3 length is 17 residues. Germline V gene lookup returns CDR1 MNHNY and CDR2 SVGAGI (reference sequence).

CDR3 in DNA: TGTGCCAGCAGACGACCCGGACTAGCGGCGAGCTCCTACGAGCAGTACTTC. It is translated as CASRRPGLAASSYEQYF. The rearrangement joins TRBV11-2 to TRBJ2-7; 10 nucleotides line up with TRBD2. V shed 6 bases and J 0 bases; nucleotides not matched to a gene: 11. This CDR3 is built from 17 residues. Germline loops: CDR1 SGHAT, CDR2 FQNNGV.

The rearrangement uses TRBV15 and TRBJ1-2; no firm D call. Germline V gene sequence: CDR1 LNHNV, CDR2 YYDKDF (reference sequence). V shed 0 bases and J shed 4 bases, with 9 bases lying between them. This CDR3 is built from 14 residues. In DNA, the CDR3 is TGTGCCACCAGCAGAGACTTAACTCCCTATGGCTACACCTTC. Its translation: CATSRDLTPYGYTF. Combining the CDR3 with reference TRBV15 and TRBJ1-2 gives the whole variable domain DAMVIQNPRYQVTQFGKPVTLSCSQTLNHNVMYWYQQKSSQAPKLLFHYYDKDFNNEADTPDNFQSRRPNTSFCFLDIRSPGLGDTAMYLCATSRDLTPYGYTFGSGTRLTVV.

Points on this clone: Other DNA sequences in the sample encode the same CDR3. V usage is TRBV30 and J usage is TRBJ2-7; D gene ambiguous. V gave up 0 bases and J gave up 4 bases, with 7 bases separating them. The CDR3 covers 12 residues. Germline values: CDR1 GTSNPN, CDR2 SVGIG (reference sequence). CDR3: CAWSVTAYEQYF. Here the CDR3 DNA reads TGTGCCTGGAGTGTAACCGCGTACGAGCAGTACTTC.

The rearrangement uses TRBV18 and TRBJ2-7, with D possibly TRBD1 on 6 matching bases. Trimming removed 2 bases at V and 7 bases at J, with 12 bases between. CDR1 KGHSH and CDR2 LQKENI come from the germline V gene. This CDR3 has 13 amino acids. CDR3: CASSPNRDSEQYF. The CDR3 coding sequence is TGTGCCAGCTCACCAAACAGGGATTCAGAGCAGTACTTC.